This T cell receptor (beta chain) is drawn from a study of T cell changes during pregnancy in multiple sclerosis. Germline-derived CDR1 and CDR2 are KGHSH and LQKENI. The CDR3 sequence is 14 residues long. V trimming: 0 bases; J trimming: 8 bases; junction bases outside the gene matches: 3. The protocol was immunoSEQ multiplex PCR, while the TCRdb copy is restricted to in-frame clones and leaves out a portion. The sample shows 35,000 to 50,000 clones, roughly 92% of them seen only once. This sequence was found in a female donor with multiple sclerosis, enrolled in a pregnancy study. The sequencing here drew on CD4+ T cells from peripheral blood mononuclear cells, taken in the first trimester of pregnancy. The rearrangement joins TRBV18 to TRBJ2-1; 8 nucleotides align to TRBD1. The DNA for the CDR3 is TGTGCCAGCTCACCACCGGACAGGGAATATGAGCAGTTCTTC. It codes for CASSPPDREYEQFF.